Each of the 32 T cell receptor beta chains below was sequenced from the same sample in a study of blood T cell repertoires in COVID-19 (dated by TCRdb to 2020 to 2021). Receptor amplification or capture employed the immunoSEQ multiplex PCR assay. Imported from immuneACCESS, the table was reduced by TCRdb to in-frame sequences with V and J called. These copies leave out some clones; in studies compared against another copy, an unresolved V gene accounts for under half, and the cause of the remainder is not known. The sample data list 350,000 to 450,000 clones, and roughly nine tenths of these were observed just once. The ten largest clones represent 0.8% to 0.9% of the sample. Source material: PBMCs or T cells enriched from blood (not recorded which). The receptors were sampled from a woman between 40 and 50 years old who had been exposed to COVID-19.

This rearrangement joins TRBV9 to TRBJ1-4; D is ambiguous. CDR1 and CDR2 from the germline V gene are SGDLS and YYNGEE. The V end was cut by 1 base, the J end by 5 bases, with 6 bases between. The CDR3 consists of 13 residues. CDR3 sequence reads: CASSVRVNEKLFF. The CDR3 DNA follows: TGTGCCAGCAGCGTAAGAGTGAATGAAAAACTGTTTTTT.

This clone was observed a single time. The rearrangement joins TRBV2 to TRBJ1-1, with unresolved D. V was trimmed by 1 base and J by 6 bases, leaving 9 bases between them. This CDR3 is 13 amino acids long. Germline assignment: CDR1 SNHLY and CDR2 FYNNEI. CDR3 in amino acids: CASSEGLFSEAFF. The DNA of the CDR3 is TGTGCCAGCAGTGAAGGGCTGTTTTCTGAAGCTTTCTTT.

This chain joins TRBV7-2 and TRBJ2-2; TRBD2 aligns across 8 bases. Unmatched junction bases numbered 5, after V lost 5 bases and J lost 3 bases. Germline lookup yields CDR1 SGHTA and CDR2 FQGNSA. The CDR3 totals 15 residues. The CDR3 DNA reads as TGTGCCAGCAGCGATTTAGCGGGGCACACCGGGGAGCTGTTTTTT. Protein sequence: CASSDLAGHTGELFF.

The rearrangement uses TRBV19 and TRBJ2-7; 10 bases are a match to TRBD1. Germline CDR1 and CDR2: LNHDA and SQIVND (reference sequence). This CDR3 contains 15 residues. The J segment lost 3 bases and the V segment lost 5 bases, leaving 7 bases of the junction unmatched. In DNA, the CDR3 is TGTGCCAGTAGTGGGGCCCGGGACAGGGGCTACGAGCAGTACTTC. Translation: CASSGARDRGYEQYF.

The rearrangement uses TRBV25-1 and TRBJ1-2; D is unclear. Per germline, CDR1 MGHDK and CDR2 SYGVNS. The CDR3 runs to 14 residues. Trimming took 2 bases from V and 2 from J, leaving 9 bases between them. The CDR3 region has the DNA TGTGCCAGCAGTGAAGCTGCGGTAAACTATGGCTACACCTTC. Protein sequence: CASSEAAVNYGYTF.

The chain has TRBV2 and TRBJ1-3, with D unclear. Trimming removed 5 bases at V and 5 bases at J, with 22 bases between. Germline CDR1 and CDR2: SNHLY and FYNNEI. The CDR3 contains 17 residues. The DNA of the CDR3 is TGTGCCAGCAGTACCCCCGGCGGTTCGGGGAGAAGAAACACCATATATTTT. Residues: CASSTPGGSGRRNTIYF.

The count of this clone is one. V gene TRBV19 combines with J gene TRBJ1-1; perhaps TRBD1 as D (5 bases). From germline, CDR1 is LNHDA and CDR2 SQIVND (reference sequence). V shed 10 bases and J shed 9 bases, with 12 bases lying between them. The CDR3 has 10 amino acids. The CDR3 protein is CATLDSKAFF. The CDR3 coding sequence is TGTGCCACCCTAGACAGCAAAGCTTTCTTT. The full variable domain, with the rest looked up from reference TRBV19 and TRBJ1-1, is DGGITQSPKYLFRKEGQNVTLSCEQNLNHDAMYWYRQDPGQGLRLIYYSQIVNDFQKGDIAEGYSVSREKKESFPLTVTSAQKNPTAFYLCATLDSKAFFGQGTRLTVV.

The DNA for the CDR3 is TGTGCCAGCAGCATTCGACAGGACACCAATTTTTATGGCTACACCTTC. It translates to CASSIRQDTNFYGYTF. The rearrangement joins TRBV7-2 to TRBJ1-2; D is possibly TRBD1 (6 bases). V gave up 5 bases and J gave up 5 bases, with 21 bases separating them. The CDR3 contains 16 residues. Germline CDR1 is SGHTA and CDR2 is FQGNSA.

This clone is a singleton in its sample. The V call is TRBV7-2, the J call TRBJ2-2; D is perhaps TRBD2 (7 bases). V was pared by 4 bases and J by 4 bases, with 10 bases between. Germline V gene data show CDR1 as SGHTA and CDR2 as FQGNSA. The CDR3 extends over 14 amino acids. The CDR3 sequence: CASSSRGGTGELFF. Here the CDR3 DNA reads TGTGCCAGCAGCTCAAGGGGGGGCACCGGGGAGCTGTTTTTT.

This clone appeared a single time. The chain is built from TRBV12-5 and TRBJ1-5; tentative D call: TRBD1 (6 bases). The germline V gene has CDR1 LGHNT and CDR2 FRNRAP. Trimming shortened V by 7 bases and J by 6 bases, and 22 bases separated the two germline ends. The CDR3 is made up of 16 amino acids. The CDR3 region is CASATRWGGLGQPQHF. In DNA form, the CDR3 reads TGTGCTAGTGCCACACGATGGGGGGGCCTCGGTCAGCCCCAGCATTTT.

This clone was detected once. This chain uses TRBV29-1 with TRBJ1-2; TRBD1 might be the D (5 bases). From germline, CDR1 is SQVTM and CDR2 ANQGSEA. There are 15 residues in the CDR3. Trimming pared 0 bases from V and 4 bases from J, leaving 15 bases between. The DNA of the CDR3 is TGCAGCGTTGAAGATCTTAAGGAACAGGTCTATGGCTACACCTTC. The encoded protein is CSVEDLKEQVYGYTF. The full variable domain, with the rest looked up from reference TRBV29-1 and TRBJ1-2, is SAVISQKPSRDICQRGTSLTIQCQVDSQVTMMFWYRQQPGQSLTLIATANQGSEATYESGFVIDKFPISRPNLTFSTLTVSNMSPEDSSIYLCSVEDLKEQVYGYTFGSGTRLTVV.

Regarding this clone: The junction shows a germline mismatch at one end, possibly a read error. The V call is TRBV13, the J call TRBJ2-3; 9 nucleotides agree with TRBD2. CDR3 length equals 15 residues. Germline V lookup: CDR1 PRHDT, CDR2 FYEKMQ (reference sequence). The CDR3 DNA reads as TGTGCCAGCAGTTTAGAGCGGGGGGGCACAGATACGCAGTATTTT. It codes for CASSLERGGTDTQYF.

The chain combines TRBV6-2 or TRBV6-3 with TRBJ1-2; possible D gene TRBD1, 5 bases. CDR3 length equals 14 residues. V lost 5 bases to trimming and J lost 2 bases, with 12 bases between them. Germline V lookup: CDR1 MNHEY, CDR2 SVGEGT. The CDR3 DNA follows: TGTGCCAGCAGTCCGGCAGGGAAAAACTATGGCTACACCTTC. Translated: CASSPAGKNYGYTF.

This clone was counted only a few times. The chain joins TRBV6-2 or TRBV6-3 to TRBJ1-2; no clear D. CDR3 length: 11 residues. In germline, CDR1 is MNHEY, CDR2 SVGEGT. Trimming took off 6 bases at V and 8 bases at J, with 10 bases between the two ends. This chain's CDR3 is CASSTGGGYTF. The CDR3 DNA follows: TGTGCCAGCAGCACCGGAGGGGGCTACACCTTC.

The rearrangement uses TRBV12-1 and TRBJ1-5; TRBD1 is taken as the D call from the table, unchecked against the DNA. TRBV12-1 is a documented pseudogene. This CDR3 has 14 amino acids. CDR3 region: CASSFEQGNQPQHF. For the CDR3, the DNA is TGTGCCAGCAGCTTCGAGCAGGGAAACCAGCCCCAGCATTTT.

This chain links TRBV5-1 with TRBJ2-6, with TRBD1 as a possible D gene (5 bases). The germline gives CDR1 SGHRS, CDR2 YFSETQ. The CDR3 sequence is 15 residues long. V gave up 4 bases and J gave up 0 bases, with 8 bases separating them. The CDR3, as DNA: TGCGCCAGCAGCCAAGACAGCTCTGGGGCCAACGTCCTGACTTTC. Its translation: CASSQDSSGANVLTF.

This clone appeared once. The rearrangement links TRBV2 to TRBJ1-5, with 7 bases matching TRBD1. Trimming cost V 3 bases and J 5 bases; bases outside gene matches: 7. In germline, CDR1 is SNHLY, CDR2 FYNNEI. There are 15 residues in the CDR3. The CDR3 nucleotides read TGTGCCAGCAGTGAGGGGGACAGAACCGATCAGCCCCAGCATTTT. Residues: CASSEGDRTDQPQHF.

V is TRBV7-3 and J is TRBJ2-3, with TRBD2 matching 12 bases. The length of the CDR3 is 16 residues. V gave up 9 bases and J gave up 6 bases; unmatched junction bases: 13. Germline V gene data show CDR1 as SGHTA and CDR2 as FQGTGA. The chain's CDR3 is CARRTGTSGPLDTQYF. The CDR3, as DNA: TGTGCCAGGCGCACCGGGACTAGCGGGCCGCTGGATACGCAGTATTTT.

The rearrangement uses TRBV18 and TRBJ1-1; 7 nucleotides align to TRBD1. Germline lookup yields CDR1 KGHSH and CDR2 LQKENI. This CDR3 region has 17 residues. J was trimmed by 0 bases and V by 2 bases; bases with no gene match: 9. The CDR3, as DNA: TGTGCCAGCTCACCAACGACAGGGCACCCCTTGAACACTGAAGCTTTCTTT. Translated: CASSPTTGHPLNTEAFF.

This chain uses TRBV6-5 with TRBJ2-3, with TRBD2 matching 10 bases. Losses at the gene ends were 2 bases for V and 4 bases for J; bases not matched to a gene: 3. In germline, CDR1 is MNHEY, CDR2 SVGAGI. This CDR3 spans 15 amino acids. The CDR3 sequence is CASSYGTSDADTQYF. CDR3 DNA: TGTGCCAGCAGTTACGGGACTAGCGACGCAGATACGCAGTATTTT.

The chain couples TRBV7-9 to TRBJ1-5, with TRBD1 matching 11 bases. V dropped 3 bases and J dropped 4; count of bases not matched to a gene: 5. The CDR3 loop spans 16 amino acids. The V gene's germline CDR1 is SEHNR and CDR2 FQNEAQ (reference sequence). CDR3 sequence reads: CASSLGTGGRNQPQHF. As DNA, the CDR3 is TGTGCCAGCAGCTTGGGGACAGGGGGTAGGAATCAGCCCCAGCATTTT.

The rearrangement uses TRBV15 and TRBJ2-1; D is uncertain. The germline V gene encodes CDR1 LNHNV and CDR2 YYDKDF (reference sequence). Deletions cut 0 bases from V and 5 bases from J, with 17 bases between. This CDR3 has 17 amino acids. CDR3 loop: CATSREPRNSNNNEQFF. The CDR3 region has the DNA TGTGCCACCAGCAGAGAGCCCAGAAATTCCAACAACAATGAGCAGTTCTTC.

This chain connects TRBV7-8 to TRBJ2-5; unclear D gene. Trimming pared 0 bases from V and 2 bases from J, leaving 7 bases between. CDR3 length: 14 residues. Germline CDR1 reads SGHVS; CDR2 reads FQNEAQ. CDR3 residues: CASSLATVQETQYF. Here the CDR3 DNA reads TGTGCCAGCAGCTTAGCAACTGTACAAGAGACCCAGTACTTC.

As for this clone: Other DNA sequences in this sample translate to the same CDR3. The chain couples TRBV12-3 or TRBV12-4 to TRBJ2-2; no firm D call. There are 12 residues in the CDR3. Trimming removed 4 bases at V and 2 bases at J, with 2 bases between. The CDR3 here is CASSSNTGELFF. The CDR3 DNA sequence: TGTGCCAGCAGTTCAAACACCGGGGAGCTGTTTTTT.

In its sample, this clone was seen a few times. V and J are TRBV4-3 and TRBJ1-1; 7 nucleotides align to TRBD1. Trimming took 0 bases from V and 2 from J; bases not matched to a gene: 3. The CDR3 is 15 residues long. Germline V gene lookup returns CDR1 LGHNA and CDR2 YSLEER. The DNA for the CDR3 is TGCGCCAGCAGCCAAGACACAGGGGCTAACACTGAAGCTTTCTTT. Its translation is CASSQDTGANTEAFF.

Concerning this clone: Other DNA sequences in this specimen translate into the identical CDR3. The chain combines TRBV19 with TRBJ1-1; D possibly corresponds to TRBD1 (5 bases). Germline loops: CDR1 LNHDA, CDR2 SQIVND (reference sequence). Trimming stripped 3 bases from V and 1 base from J, with 6 bases between. The CDR3 is 13 residues long. The CDR3 reads CASSIGQNTEAFF. In DNA, the CDR3 is TGTGCCAGTAGTATCGGACAGAACACTGAAGCTTTCTTT.

The chain carries TRBV19 and TRBJ1-4; 10 nucleotides align to TRBD1. Germline-derived CDR1 and CDR2 are LNHDA and SQIVND (reference sequence). The CDR3 totals 14 residues. V shed 6 bases and J 5 bases; nucleotides not matched to a gene: 3. The CDR3 nucleotides read TGTGCCAGTAGCAGACAGGGGGCAAATGAAAAACTGTTTTTT. Its protein is CASSRQGANEKLFF.

V is TRBV24-1 and J is TRBJ1-2; 9 bases align to TRBD1. The CDR3 is 13 amino acids. V lost 6 bases and J lost 11; bases outside the gene matches: 9. The germline V gene has CDR1 KGHDR and CDR2 SFDVKD. The CDR3: CATSRPGQGYYTF. CDR3 DNA: TGTGCCACCAGTCGGCCGGGACAGGGATATTACACCTTC.

The rearrangement links TRBV4-1 to TRBJ1-4; the match to TRBD1 covers 7 bases. CDR3 length equals 15 residues. V dropped 1 base and J dropped 5; count of bases not matched to a gene: 4. Germline V CDR1 and CDR2: MGHRA, YSYEKL. CDR3 DNA sequence: TGCGCCAGCAGCCAAGGGGACAGACTGAATGAAAAACTGTTTTTT. Its translation is CASSQGDRLNEKLFF.

Concerning this clone: This same CDR3 is encoded by further DNA sequences in the sample. The rearrangement uses TRBV30 and TRBJ1-1; no clear D gene. V was clipped by 2 bases and J by 0 bases, with 7 bases between them. Germline-derived CDR1 and CDR2 are GTSNPN and SVGIG (reference sequence). There are 13 residues in the CDR3. The CDR3 sequence is CAWSIDMNTEAFF. In nucleotides, the CDR3 is TGTGCCTGGAGTATCGACATGAACACTGAAGCTTTCTTT.

The rearrangement joins TRBV7-2 to TRBJ1-1; TRBD1 matches 10 bases. This CDR3 is 14 amino acids long. Per the germline V gene, CDR1 is SGHTA and CDR2 is FQGNSA. After removal of 5 bases from V and 4 bases from J, the junction contained 4 bases not matched to a gene. The chain's CDR3 is CASSLGQGVTEAFF. CDR3 coding DNA: TGTGCCAGCAGCCTCGGACAGGGGGTCACTGAAGCTTTCTTT.

This clone is a singleton in its sample. The rearrangement links TRBV4-1 to TRBJ2-1, with D tentatively TRBD2 (6 bases). The CDR3 sequence is 18 residues long. With 1 base removed from V and 0 bases from J, the gap between germline ends came to 16 bases. CDR1 is MGHRA, CDR2 YSYEKL, per germline. The CDR3 DNA reads as TGCGCCAGCAGCCAAGCCCCTAGCGCTAGTATCTCCTACAATGAGCAGTTCTTC. Its translation: CASSQAPSASISYNEQFF.